The 18 T cell receptor beta chains in this list originate from one sample, sequenced in a study of graft-versus-host responses after intestinal transplantation. These TCRs' antigens remain unknown. Method: immunoSEQ multiplex PCR; TCRdb's copy keeps in-frame clones and lacks some. The sample shows about 92,000 clones, 75% to 90% of them seen only once. The source material was unstimulated CD8+ T cells sorted from spleen or lymph node cells, sampled before intestinal transplant. The receptors originated from a human donor who received an intestinal transplant.

This rearrangement joins TRBV5-6 to TRBJ2-5, with 10 bases identical to TRBD2. The germline V gene has CDR1 SGHDT and CDR2 YYEEEE. This CDR3 is built from 15 residues. J was trimmed by 5 bases and V by 4 bases; bases with no gene match: 8. The DNA for the CDR3 is TGTGCCAGCAGCCCTAGCGGGAGAGGAGGGGAGACCCAGTACTTC. Amino acid sequence: CASSPSGRGGETQYF.

The V call is TRBV11-2, the J call TRBJ2-7; unclear D gene. In germline, CDR1 is SGHAT, CDR2 FQNNGV. The V end lost 1 base, the J end lost 4 bases, and 8 bases lay between the germline ends. This CDR3 is 13 amino acids long. Here the CDR3 reads CASSLGPTYEQYF. The CDR3 DNA is TGTGCCAGCAGCTTAGGCCCTACATACGAGCAGTACTTC.

The gene calls are TRBV2 and TRBJ2-7; D gene ambiguous. Trimming removed 7 bases from V and 0 bases from J, with 4 bases in between. From germline, CDR1 is SNHLY and CDR2 FYNNEI. This CDR3 contains 11 residues. CDR3 DNA: TGTGCCAGCACTACCTCCTACGAGCAGTACTTC. It encodes CASTTSYEQYF.

This clone was counted a few times. The chain is built from TRBV19 and TRBJ2-7; TRBD2 aligns across 12 bases. The CDR3 has 14 amino acids. Germline V gene data show CDR1 as LNHDA and CDR2 as SQIVND (reference sequence). J was trimmed by 4 bases and V by 5 bases; bases with no gene match: 3. CDR3 in amino acids: CASSATSGRYEQYF. CDR3 coding DNA: TGTGCCAGTAGTGCGACTAGCGGGAGATACGAGCAGTACTTC. Drawing the rest from reference TRBV19 and TRBJ2-7, the complete variable domain is DGGITQSPKYLFRKEGQNVTLSCEQNLNHDAMYWYRQDPGQGLRLIYYSQIVNDFQKGDIAEGYSVSREKKESFPLTVTSAQKNPTAFYLCASSATSGRYEQYFGPGTRLTVT.

This clone was recorded a few times. The chain has TRBV7-2 and TRBJ2-5; D is perhaps TRBD1 (6 bases). The V and J ends lost 3 bases and 2 bases respectively, with 10 bases between them. Per the germline V gene, CDR1 is SGHTA and CDR2 is FQGNSA. The length of the CDR3 is 14 residues. The CDR3 here is CASSFPDRQETQYF. In DNA form, the CDR3 reads TGTGCCAGCAGCTTTCCCGACAGGCAAGAGACCCAGTACTTC.

The chain carries TRBV12-5 and TRBJ2-7; D gene unclear. The germline V and J ends were trimmed by 5 bases and 2 bases, with 10 bases remaining between them. CDR3 length equals 13 residues. Germline loops: CDR1 LGHNT, CDR2 FRNRAP. CDR3 in DNA: TGTGCTAGTGGTATAGACTCTACCTACGAGCAGTACTTC. This translates into CASGIDSTYEQYF.

This clone was recorded only once. This sequence joins TRBV30 and TRBJ2-3, with 10 bases that match TRBD1. CDR1 GTSNPN and CDR2 SVGIG come from the germline V gene (reference sequence). CDR3 size: 12 residues. V lost 8 bases to trimming and J lost 2 bases; unmatched junction nucleotides: 1. The CDR3 is CAGTGVTDTQYF. Here the CDR3 DNA reads TGTGCCGGGACAGGGGTCACAGATACGCAGTATTTT.

This chain connects TRBV5-4 to TRBJ2-1, with 9 positions matching TRBD2. The CDR3 is 15 amino acids. V dropped 0 bases and J dropped 4; count of bases not matched to a gene: 2. Germline lookup yields CDR1 SGHNT and CDR2 YYREEE (reference sequence). In DNA, the CDR3 is TGTGCCAGCAGCTTGGAACTAGCGGGTTACAATGAGCAGTTCTTC. It is translated as CASSLELAGYNEQFF.

The chain employs TRBV9 and TRBJ1-3, with 10 bases lining up with TRBD1. The CDR3 has 16 amino acids. V lost 4 bases and J lost 1; bases outside the gene matches: 5. Germline lookup yields CDR1 SGDLS and CDR2 YYNGEE. CDR3 DNA sequence: TGTGCCAGCAGCCCGGGACAGGGGCTTTCTGGAAACACCATATATTTT. Its protein is CASSPGQGLSGNTIYF. Filled out from reference TRBV9 and TRBJ1-3, the complete variable domain reads DSGVTQTPKHLITATGQRVTLRCSPRSGDLSVYWYQQSLDQGLQFLIQYYNGEERAKGNILERFSAQQFPDLHSELNLSSLELGDSALYFCASSPGQGLSGNTIYFGEGSWLTVV.

The rearrangement links TRBV10-3 to TRBJ2-3; TRBD2 aligns across 11 bases. Germline-derived CDR1 and CDR2 are ENHRY and SYGVKD. This CDR3 comprises 17 residues. V dropped 0 bases and J dropped 2; count of bases not matched to a gene: 4. Here the CDR3 reads CAISESGTSGPTDTQYF. CDR3 nucleotides: TGTGCCATCAGTGAGTCCGGGACTAGCGGACCCACAGATACGCAGTATTTT.

CDR3 sequence reads: CASSHGTPEITEAFF. CDR3 nucleotide sequence: TGTGCCAGCAGCCACGGGACACCCGAGATCACTGAAGCTTTCTTT. The rearrangement joins TRBV14 to TRBJ1-1, with a possible D match to TRBD1 (6 bases). V was clipped by 3 bases and J by 4 bases, with 15 bases between them. The CDR3 contains 15 residues. Germline CDR1 and CDR2: SGHDN and FVKESK.

This chain links TRBV19 with TRBJ2-3; D is unclear. The CDR3 spans 11 residues. The V gene lost 3 bases and the J gene lost 5 bases, with 3 bases spanning the gap. Germline V gene data show CDR1 as LNHDA and CDR2 as SQIVND (reference sequence). CDR3 bases: TGTGCCAGTAGTATTTTAGATACGCAGTATTTT. Amino acids: CASSILDTQYF. Based on the CDR3 plus reference TRBV19 and TRBJ2-3, the full variable domain is DGGITQSPKYLFRKEGQNVTLSCEQNLNHDAMYWYRQDPGQGLRLIYYSQIVNDFQKGDIAEGYSVSREKKESFPLTVTSAQKNPTAFYLCASSILDTQYFGPGTRLTVL.

This clone has just one count. The chain recombines TRBV27 with TRBJ2-1; 8 bases match TRBD2. The CDR3 spans 15 residues. The trim removed 6 bases at V and 4 bases at J, leaving 8 bases unmatched. Germline CDR1 MNHEY, CDR2 SMNVEV (reference sequence). This CDR3 reads CASRPGTRPYNEQFF. In DNA, the CDR3 is TGTGCCAGCAGGCCCGGGACTAGACCGTACAATGAGCAGTTCTTC.

V usage is TRBV13 and J usage is TRBJ2-7, with 11 nucleotides matching TRBD2. There are 15 residues in the CDR3. Losses at the gene ends were 5 bases for V and 7 bases for J; bases not matched to a gene: 10. The V gene's germline CDR1 is PRHDT and CDR2 FYEKMQ (reference sequence). This CDR3 reads CASSPRTSGSGEQYF. The CDR3 DNA follows: TGTGCCAGCAGCCCCCGGACTAGCGGGTCGGGTGAGCAGTACTTC.

The chain is built from TRBV11-2 and TRBJ2-7, with 7 bases that match TRBD1. The CDR3 spans 15 residues. V trimming: 3 bases; J trimming: 4 bases; junction bases outside the gene matches: 9. Germline-derived CDR1 and CDR2 are SGHAT and FQNNGV. The CDR3 DNA reads as TGTGCCAGCAGCTTGGCGGCAGGGGGAACGTACGAGCAGTACTTC. This sequence encodes CASSLAAGGTYEQYF.

The genes are TRBV19 and TRBJ1-1; D call uncertain. CDR3 size: 14 residues. CDR1 is LNHDA, CDR2 SQIVND, per germline (reference sequence). The V gene lost 6 bases and the J gene lost 7 bases, with 18 bases spanning the gap. CDR3 protein: CASSPDEAVFEAFF. CDR3 bases: TGTGCCAGTAGCCCCGACGAGGCCGTTTTTGAAGCTTTCTTT.

This chain uses TRBV9 with TRBJ2-7; D unclear. The CDR3 is made up of 13 amino acids. V lost 0 bases, J lost 7 bases, and 11 bases lay in between. Per the germline V gene, CDR1 is SGDLS and CDR2 is YYNGEE. The CDR3: CASSVGDSEEQYF. In DNA, the CDR3 is TGTGCCAGCAGCGTAGGAGACTCCGAAGAGCAGTACTTC. The whole variable domain, filled in from reference TRBV9 and TRBJ2-7, reads DSGVTQTPKHLITATGQRVTLRCSPRSGDLSVYWYQQSLDQGLQFLIQYYNGEERAKGNILERFSAQQFPDLHSELNLSSLELGDSALYFCASSVGDSEEQYFGPGTRLTVT.

Points on this clone: Compared with germline, one end of the junction differs, possibly owing to a read error. The chain carries TRBV7-8 and TRBJ2-1; D may be TRBD2 (5 bases). CDR3 size: 13 residues. The germline V gene has CDR1 SGHVS and CDR2 FQNEAQ. This chain's CDR3 is CASSLAGHNEQFF. The CDR3 DNA reads TGTGCCAGCAGCCTAGCAGGACACAATGAGCAGTTCTTC. Drawing the rest from reference TRBV7-8 and TRBJ2-1, the complete variable domain is GAGVSQSPRYKVAKRGQDVALRCDPISGHVSLFWYQQALGQGPEFLTYFQNEAQLDKSGLPSDRFFAERPEGSVSTLKIQRTQQEDSAVYLCASSLAGHNEQFFGPGTRLTVL.